The rows below give T cell receptor beta chains drawn from one sample of a study of CD8 T cells in Susac syndrome. Each CDR3 protein is one row after TCRdb ran MiXCR on the immunoSEQ multiplex PCR reads. The table shows over 130,000 distinct CDR3 sequences, with about 95% occurring only once. Sequenced material: CD4+ T cells from PBMCs. These receptors came from a human donor with multiple sclerosis. CDR3s include the opening cysteine and the closing phenylalanine or tryptophan. A D gene is named only where the DNA matches it firmly. Where a row states a size, it is once, few, many or the class of an expanded clone; other rows omit it.

cdr3_length	d_call	v_call	clone_size	j_call	cdr3_aa	cdr3_nt
16	TRBD1	TRBV28	-	TRBJ2-6	CASSPGTASGANVLTF	TGTGCCAGCAGTCCCGGGACAGCCTCTGGGGCCAACGTCCTGACTTTC
13	-	TRBV6-5	-	TRBJ2-7	CASINAGGYEQYF	TGTGCCAGCATTAACGCCGGGGGTTACGAGCAGTACTTC
12	-	TRBV20-1	-	TRBJ1-5	CSVEASNQPQHF	TGCAGTGTCGAAGCTAGCAATCAGCCCCAGCATTTT
15	TRBD2	TRBV20-1	-	TRBJ2-7	CSARRPAGASYEQYF	TGCAGTGCTAGACGGCCGGCGGGAGCTTCCTACGAGCAGTACTTC
14	-	TRBV6-6	-	TRBJ2-5	CASSYGTNSETQYF	TGTGCCAGCAGTTACGGGACAAATTCGGAGACCCAGTACTTC
14	-	TRBV2	-	TRBJ1-1	CASSHPGGNTEAFF	TGTGCCAGCAGTCACCCCGGGGGGAACACTGAAGCTTTCTTT
13	-	TRBV3-1	few	TRBJ1-1	CASSQVSRAEAFF	TGTGCCAGCAGCCAAGTTTCCAGGGCTGAAGCTTTCTTT
14	-	TRBV4-1	-	TRBJ2-7	CASSPGPGVYEQYF	TGCGCCAGCAGCCCGGGACCGGGGGTCTACGAGCAGTACTTC
16	TRBD2	TRBV7-8	-	TRBJ2-2	CASSKLAGDRTGELFF	TGTGCCAGCAGCAAGTTAGCGGGAGATAGGACCGGGGAGCTGTTTTTT
15	TRBD2	TRBV10-3	-	TRBJ2-3	CAISHGLGGTDTQYF	TGTGCCATCAGTCATGGACTAGGCGGCACAGATACGCAGTATTTT
16	-	TRBV7-9	-	TRBJ2-7	CASSPFKGTSSYEQYF	TGTGCCAGCAGCCCGTTCAAGGGGACAAGCTCCTACGAGCAGTACTTC